This paragraph covers one T cell receptor (beta chain) sequence. The clone's antigen remains unknown. Base-call qualities are not available, and no considerably larger clone is one nucleotide away. This specimen belongs to a study of blood T cell repertoires in COVID-19 (dated by TCRdb to 2019 to 2021). Turning to the overall study: Samples covering the acute and convalescent phases of COVID-19 were provided by collaborators in the United States, Italy and Spain. The prospective study material was composed of cDNA or gDNA derived from T cells, B-cell-depleted T cells, or PBMCs. Deeply sampled blood TCRbeta repertoires from subjects exposed to, actively infected with, or recovered from COVID-19 were included in the dataset. The repertoires were released in a freely available public database intended as a resource for research on the immune response to SARS-CoV-2. The samples were drawn from two sources: the first 160 participants of the ongoing ImmuneRACE study, and about 1,300 subjects contributed by 6 global collaborators. The sample metadata nearly always contained a de-identified subject ID, COVID-19 status, age in years and sex. HLA class I and class II types, where available, came from metadata supplied by the sample provider rather than from assay-based typing.

The collaborating institutions used their own protocols to collect whole blood in K2EDTA tubes. For TCRbeta analysis, collaborator samples were shipped as frozen whole blood, as isolated PBMCs, or as DNA extracted from either sample type. The immunoSEQ Assay, a bias-controlled multiplex PCR, was used to amplify TCRbeta CDR3 regions from genomic DNA. As for how the authors treated the data: The number of nucleated cells in each sample was estimated by amplification of reference gene primers within the assay. To quantify the absolute abundance of each unique TCRbeta CDR3 rearrangement, sequence reads were collapsed and filtered. For each sample, productive Simpson clonality was calculated as the square root of Simpson's diversity index over productive rearrangements. As stored in TCRdb, this immuneACCESS dataset retains in-frame rearrangements with V and J assigned. A fraction of the clones does not appear; measured against another copy, unresolved V genes explain less than half of the discrepancy, and the remainder lacks a known reason. D and trimming were read from the DNA, whereas the V and J calls and clone size are those reported in that table. In this sample the table shows around 140,000 clones, 70% to 85% of which occur a single time. The leading ten clones occupy 15% to 20% of the sample.

The paper as a whole reports these results and caveats: How much clinical and demographic metadata was included differed by source and by participant, and the metadata was provided uncurated.

V drops 5 bases and J drops 0 bases, leaving 14 bases in between. CDR1 is given as MNHEY and CDR2 as SVGAGI, both from the germline V gene. Inclusive of the bounding cysteine and phenylalanine, the CDR3 is 15 residues long. Only the CDR3 portion is preserved as DNA: 45 bases, with reading frame beginning at the first base. The TCR sequence derives from a woman aged 80 or over with acute or convalescent COVID-19. Sequencing was done on a sample of peripheral blood. The V and J genes are TRBV6-5 and TRBJ2-7; perhaps TRBD2 is the D gene, with 5 bases matching. The CDR3 amino acid sequence is: CASSPVEGSSYEQYF. The nucleotide sequence is TGTGCCAGCAGTCCCGTCGAGGGATCCTCCTACGAGCAGTACTTC.